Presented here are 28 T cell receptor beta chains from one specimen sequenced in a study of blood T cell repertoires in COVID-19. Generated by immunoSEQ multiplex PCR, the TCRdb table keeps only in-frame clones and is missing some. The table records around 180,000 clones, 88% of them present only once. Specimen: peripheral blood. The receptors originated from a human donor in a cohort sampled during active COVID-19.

The CDR3 nucleotides read TGTGCCATCAGTGAGTCAGAGGGAACAGGGTTTGGAAACACCATATATTTT. It specifies CAISESEGTGFGNTIYF. The chain couples TRBV10-3 to TRBJ1-3; maybe TRBD1 (6 bases). Germline V gives CDR1 ENHRY, CDR2 SYGVKD. The CDR3 has 17 amino acids. The V and J ends lost 0 bases and 3 bases respectively, with 15 bases between them.

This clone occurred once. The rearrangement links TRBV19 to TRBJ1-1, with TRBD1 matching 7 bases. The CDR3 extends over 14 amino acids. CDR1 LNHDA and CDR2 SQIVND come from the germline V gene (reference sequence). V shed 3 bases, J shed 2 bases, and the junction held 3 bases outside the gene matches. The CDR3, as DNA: TGTGCCAGTAGTATCCAGGGGGTCAACACTGAAGCTTTCTTT. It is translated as CASSIQGVNTEAFF.

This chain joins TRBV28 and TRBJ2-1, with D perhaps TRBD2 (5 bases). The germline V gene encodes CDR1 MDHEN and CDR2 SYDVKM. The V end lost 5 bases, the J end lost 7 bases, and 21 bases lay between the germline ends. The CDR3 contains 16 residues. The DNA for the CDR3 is TGTGCCAGCAGTCCCCCAGGAGCGGTGCGTGTAAATGAGCAGTTCTTC. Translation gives CASSPPGAVRVNEQFF.

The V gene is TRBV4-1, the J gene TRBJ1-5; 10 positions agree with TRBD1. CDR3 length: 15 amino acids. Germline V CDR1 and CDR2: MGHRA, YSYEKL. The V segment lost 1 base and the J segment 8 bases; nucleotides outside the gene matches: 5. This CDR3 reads CASSQGGQGRKPQHF. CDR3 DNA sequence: TGCGCCAGCAGCCAAGGGGGACAGGGGAGGAAGCCCCAGCATTTT.

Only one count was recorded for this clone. The CDR3 bases are TGTGCCAGCAGTGCGGGACAGGGTCGCACCGGGGAGCTGTTTTTT. Encoded protein: CASSAGQGRTGELFF. The V gene is TRBV27, the J gene TRBJ2-2; 9 nucleotides line up with TRBD1. The length of the CDR3 is 15 residues. Germline assignment: CDR1 MNHEY and CDR2 SMNVEV (reference sequence). V shed 5 bases and J 4 bases; nucleotides not matched to a gene: 5.

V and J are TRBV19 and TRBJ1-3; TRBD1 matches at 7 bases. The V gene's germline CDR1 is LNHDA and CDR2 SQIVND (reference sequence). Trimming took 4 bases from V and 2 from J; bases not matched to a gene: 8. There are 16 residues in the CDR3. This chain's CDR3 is CASSTRQGETGNTIYF. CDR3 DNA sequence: TGTGCCAGTAGTACCCGACAGGGAGAGACTGGAAACACCATATATTTT.

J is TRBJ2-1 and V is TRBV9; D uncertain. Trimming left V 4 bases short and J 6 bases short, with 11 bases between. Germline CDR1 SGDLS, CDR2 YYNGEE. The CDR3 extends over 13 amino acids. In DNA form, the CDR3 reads TGTGCCAGCAGCCCATTACGAGGCAATGAGCAGTTCTTC. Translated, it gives CASSPLRGNEQFF.

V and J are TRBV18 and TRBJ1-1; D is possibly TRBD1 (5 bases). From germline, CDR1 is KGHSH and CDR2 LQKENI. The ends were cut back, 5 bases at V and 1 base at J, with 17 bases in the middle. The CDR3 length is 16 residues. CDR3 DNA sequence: TGTGCCAGCTCATCAGGAGCCCGGGGGACGAACACTGAAGCTTTCTTT. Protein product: CASSSGARGTNTEAFF.

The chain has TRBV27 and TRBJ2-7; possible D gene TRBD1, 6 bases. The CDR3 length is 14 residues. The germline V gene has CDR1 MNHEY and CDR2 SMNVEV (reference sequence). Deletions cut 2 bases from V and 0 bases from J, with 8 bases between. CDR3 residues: CASSLKDSSYEQYF. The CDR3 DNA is TGTGCCAGCAGTTTAAAGGACAGCTCCTACGAGCAGTACTTC.

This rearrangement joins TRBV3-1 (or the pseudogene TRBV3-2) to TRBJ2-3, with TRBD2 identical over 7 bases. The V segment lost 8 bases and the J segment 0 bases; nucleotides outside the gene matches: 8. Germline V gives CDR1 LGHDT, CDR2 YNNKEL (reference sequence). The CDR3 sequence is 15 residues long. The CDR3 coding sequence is TGTGCCAGCGCTACTGGGGGGGTAAGCACAGATACGCAGTATTTT. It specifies CASATGGVSTDTQYF.

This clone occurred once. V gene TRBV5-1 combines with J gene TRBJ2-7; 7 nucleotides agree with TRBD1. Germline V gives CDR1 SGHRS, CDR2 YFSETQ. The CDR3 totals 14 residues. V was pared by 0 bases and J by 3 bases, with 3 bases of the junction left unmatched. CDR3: CASSLAGGLYEQYF. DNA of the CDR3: TGCGCCAGCAGCTTGGCAGGGGGTCTCTACGAGCAGTACTTC.

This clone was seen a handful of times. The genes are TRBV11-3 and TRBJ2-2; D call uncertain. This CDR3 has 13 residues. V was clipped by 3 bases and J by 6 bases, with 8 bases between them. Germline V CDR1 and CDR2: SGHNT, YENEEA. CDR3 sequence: CASSFGAPGELFF. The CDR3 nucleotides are TGTGCCAGCAGCTTCGGAGCCCCCGGGGAGCTGTTTTTT. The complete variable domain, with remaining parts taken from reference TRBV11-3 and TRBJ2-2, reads EAGVVQSPRYKIIEKKQPVAFWCNPISGHNTLYWYLQNLGQGPELLIRYENEEAVDDSQLPKDRFSAERLKGVDSTLKIQPAELGDSAVYLCASSFGAPGELFFGEGSRLTVL.

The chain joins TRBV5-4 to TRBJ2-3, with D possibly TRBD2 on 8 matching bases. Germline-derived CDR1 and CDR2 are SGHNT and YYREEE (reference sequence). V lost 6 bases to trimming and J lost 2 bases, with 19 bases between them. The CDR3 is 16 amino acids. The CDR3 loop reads CASTKGAGGLTDTQYF. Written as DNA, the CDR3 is TGTGCCAGCACGAAGGGGGCGGGGGGCCTCACAGATACGCAGTATTTT. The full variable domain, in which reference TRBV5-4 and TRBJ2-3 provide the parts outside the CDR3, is ETGVTQSPTHLIKTRGQQVTLRCSSQSGHNTVSWYQQALGQGPQFIFQYYREEENGRGNFPPRFSGLQFPNYSSELNVNALELDDSALYLCASTKGAGGLTDTQYFGPGTRLTVL.

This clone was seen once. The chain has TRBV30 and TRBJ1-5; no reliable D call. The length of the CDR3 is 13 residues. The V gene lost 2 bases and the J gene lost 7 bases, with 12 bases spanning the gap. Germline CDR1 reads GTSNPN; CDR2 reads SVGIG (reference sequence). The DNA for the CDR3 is TGTGCCTGGAGTATGGAGGGAGGACAGCCCCAGCATTTT. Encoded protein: CAWSMEGGQPQHF.

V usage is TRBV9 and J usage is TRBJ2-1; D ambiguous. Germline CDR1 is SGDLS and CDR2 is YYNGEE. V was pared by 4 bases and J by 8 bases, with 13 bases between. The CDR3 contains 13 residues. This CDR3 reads CASSHPPVDEQFF. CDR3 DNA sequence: TGTGCCAGCAGCCATCCCCCAGTGGATGAGCAGTTCTTC.

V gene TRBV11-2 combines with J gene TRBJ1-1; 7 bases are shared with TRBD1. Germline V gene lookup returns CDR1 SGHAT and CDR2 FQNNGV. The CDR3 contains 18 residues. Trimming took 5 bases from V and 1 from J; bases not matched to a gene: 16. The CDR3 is CASSPRFGQDGWNTEAFF. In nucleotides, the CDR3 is TGTGCCAGCAGCCCCCGATTTGGACAGGATGGGTGGAACACTGAAGCTTTCTTT.

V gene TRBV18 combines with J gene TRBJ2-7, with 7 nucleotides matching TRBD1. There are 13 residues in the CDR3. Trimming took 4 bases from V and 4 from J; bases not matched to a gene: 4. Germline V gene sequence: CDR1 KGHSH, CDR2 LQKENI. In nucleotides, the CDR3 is TGTGCCAGCTCACGGGACAGTCCGTACGAGCAGTACTTC. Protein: CASSRDSPYEQYF. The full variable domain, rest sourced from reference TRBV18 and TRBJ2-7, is NAGVMQNPRHLVRRRGQEARLRCSPMKGHSHVYWYRQLPEEGLKFMVYLQKENIIDESGMPKERFSAEFPKEGPSILRIQQVVRGDSAAYFCASSRDSPYEQYFGPGTRLTVT.

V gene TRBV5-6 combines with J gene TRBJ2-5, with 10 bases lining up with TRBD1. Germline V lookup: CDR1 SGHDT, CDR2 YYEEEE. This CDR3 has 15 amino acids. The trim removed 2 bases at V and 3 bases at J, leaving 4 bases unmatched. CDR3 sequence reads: CASSFAGTGEETQYF. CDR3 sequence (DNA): TGTGCCAGCAGCTTCGCCGGGACAGGGGAAGAGACCCAGTACTTC.

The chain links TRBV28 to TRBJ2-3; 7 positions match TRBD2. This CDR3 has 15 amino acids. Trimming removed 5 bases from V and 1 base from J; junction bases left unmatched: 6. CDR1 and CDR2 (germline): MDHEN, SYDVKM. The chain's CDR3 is CASSLAELRTDTQYF. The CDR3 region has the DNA TGTGCCAGCAGTCTAGCGGAACTCCGCACAGATACGCAGTATTTT.

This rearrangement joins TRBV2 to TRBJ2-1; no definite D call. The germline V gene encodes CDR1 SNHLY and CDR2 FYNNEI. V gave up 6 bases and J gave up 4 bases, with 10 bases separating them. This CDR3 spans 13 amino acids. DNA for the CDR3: TGTGCCAGCAGGGCGGCAGCTTACAATGAGCAGTTCTTC. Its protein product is CASRAAAYNEQFF.

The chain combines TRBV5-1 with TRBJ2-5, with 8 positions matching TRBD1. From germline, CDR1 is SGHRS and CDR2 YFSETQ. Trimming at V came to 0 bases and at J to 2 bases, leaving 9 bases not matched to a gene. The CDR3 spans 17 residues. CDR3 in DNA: TGCGCCAGCAGCTTGGCCATCGCAGGGGGCCTACAAGAGACCCAGTACTTC. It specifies CASSLAIAGGLQETQYF.

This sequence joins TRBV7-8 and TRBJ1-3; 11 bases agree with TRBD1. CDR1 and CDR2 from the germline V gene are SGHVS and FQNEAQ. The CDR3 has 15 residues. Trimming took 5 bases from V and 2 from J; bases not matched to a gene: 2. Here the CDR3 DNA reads TGTGCCAGCAGCGGACAGGGGGCGACTGGAAACACCATATATTTT. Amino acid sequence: CASSGQGATGNTIYF.

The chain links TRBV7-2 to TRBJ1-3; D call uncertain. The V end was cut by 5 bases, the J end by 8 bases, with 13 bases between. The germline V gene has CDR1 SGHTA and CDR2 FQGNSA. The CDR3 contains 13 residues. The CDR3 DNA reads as TGTGCCAGCAGCACAGCGAACGGGGACACCATATATTTT. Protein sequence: CASSTANGDTIYF.

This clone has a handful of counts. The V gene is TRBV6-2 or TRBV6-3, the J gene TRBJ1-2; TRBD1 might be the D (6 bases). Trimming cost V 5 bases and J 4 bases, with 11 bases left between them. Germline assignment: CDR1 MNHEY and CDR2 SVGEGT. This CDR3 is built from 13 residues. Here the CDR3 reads CASSPGQIYGYTF. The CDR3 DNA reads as TGTGCCAGCAGTCCCGGACAGATCTATGGCTACACCTTC.

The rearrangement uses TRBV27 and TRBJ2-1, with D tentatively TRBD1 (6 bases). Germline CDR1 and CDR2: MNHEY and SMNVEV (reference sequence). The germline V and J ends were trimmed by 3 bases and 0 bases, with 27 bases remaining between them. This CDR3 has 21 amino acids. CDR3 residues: CASSFRVRGQRDPNSYNEQFF. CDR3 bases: TGTGCCAGCAGTTTTCGAGTTCGTGGACAGAGGGACCCGAACTCCTACAATGAGCAGTTCTTC.

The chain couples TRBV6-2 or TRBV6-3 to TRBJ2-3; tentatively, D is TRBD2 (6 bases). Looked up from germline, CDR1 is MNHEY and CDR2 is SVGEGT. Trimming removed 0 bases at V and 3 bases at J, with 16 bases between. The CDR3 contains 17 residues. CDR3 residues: CASSYSAGRGGTDTQYF. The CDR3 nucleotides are TGTGCCAGCAGTTACTCAGCGGGTCGGGGAGGTACAGATACGCAGTATTTT.

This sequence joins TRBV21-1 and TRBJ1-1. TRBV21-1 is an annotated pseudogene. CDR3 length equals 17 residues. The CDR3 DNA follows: TGTGCCAGCAGCAAAGAAGAACGAGGGAGACTGAACACTGAAGCTTTCTTT. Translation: CASSKEERGRLNTEAFF.

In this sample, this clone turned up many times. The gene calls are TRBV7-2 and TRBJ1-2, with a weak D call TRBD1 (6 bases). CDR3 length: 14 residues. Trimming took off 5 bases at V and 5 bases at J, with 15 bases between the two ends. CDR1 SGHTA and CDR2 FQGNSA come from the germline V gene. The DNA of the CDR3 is TGTGCCAGCAGCACACCGGACAGCCGATATGGCTACACCTTC. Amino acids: CASSTPDSRYGYTF.